This TCR beta chain was recorded in a study of a mutant IDH1 vaccine in newly diagnosed glioma. About the research overall: Patients came in for eight vaccinations, in weeks 1, 3, 5, 7, 11, 15, 19 and 23. Patients under treatment included roughly 62% males and 37.5% females and had a mean age of around 40 years. Patients' prior therapy spanned radiotherapy, temozolomide, or both; most underwent both.

As to time point: week 11, during vaccination. Mutant IDH1 20-mer peptide, at 300 ug, made up each vaccine dose, with topical imiquimod. The donors' diagnosis was new WHO grade 3 or 4 astrocytoma that was IDH1-mutant and ATRX-lost. Assay: immunoSEQ multiplex PCR; the TCRdb copy retains only in-frame clones and omits some. The sample gives roughly 120,000 clones, roughly 78% of which show up once; 5.5% is in the top ten. With respect to this clone: Its target is not known.

The ends lost 0 bases at V and 3 bases at J; junction bases unmatched: 10. The CDR3 has 19 amino acids. Germline CDR1 reads LGHNA; CDR2 reads YSLEER. The rearrangement links TRBV4-3 to TRBJ2-1, with 11 bases identical to TRBD2. This receptor was identified in a middle-aged man with glioma. The sample was PBMCs, taken from a glioma patient whose treatment included an IDH1 peptide vaccine. CDR3 region: CASSQESIAGGVGYNEQFF. In DNA, the CDR3 is TGCGCCAGCAGCCAAGAGTCGATAGCGGGAGGGGTAGGCTACAATGAGCAGTTCTTC.